These 11 T cell receptor beta chains were all obtained from the same sample, sequenced in a study of CD8 T cells in Susac syndrome. With random hexamers, reverse transcription was performed on roughly 0.5 to 1 ug of RNA. TCRdb reprocessed the immunoSEQ multiplex PCR reads via MiXCR and lists one record per CDR3 protein. The sample carries about 100,000 distinct CDR3 sequences, 95% recorded once. Material for sequencing was CD8+ T cells from PBMCs. The origin of the receptors is a human donor with Susac syndrome.

The chain uses TRBV29-1 and TRBJ2-1, with TRBD1 identical over 9 bases. The CDR3 totals 14 residues. The trim removed 4 bases at V and 3 bases at J, leaving 4 bases unmatched. CDR1 and CDR2 from the germline V gene are SQVTM and ANQGSEA. The chain's CDR3 is CSVGDRADYNEQFF. In DNA, the CDR3 is TGCAGCGTTGGGGACAGGGCAGACTACAATGAGCAGTTCTTC.

The genes are TRBV12-3 or TRBV12-4 and TRBJ2-7, with D hard to call. V lost 3 bases and J 5 bases, leaving 20 bases between the germline ends. The CDR3 totals 16 residues. The CDR3, as DNA: TGTGCCAGCAGTTTCGGCAGGTCCCCACCCCAAGACGAGCAGTACTTC. Amino acids: CASSFGRSPPQDEQYF.

V and J are TRBV29-1 and TRBJ2-5; D not resolved. V was trimmed by 7 bases and J by 4 bases, leaving 16 bases between them. The germline gives CDR1 SQVTM, CDR2 ANQGSEA. The CDR3 covers 13 residues. The CDR3 nucleotides read TGCAGCGCGGTCCCTACACTGCGAGAGACCCAGTACTTC. Its protein is CSAVPTLRETQYF.

The genes are TRBV9 and TRBJ2-1, with D perhaps assigned TRBD1 or TRBD2 (5 bases each). V lost 3 bases and J lost 5, with 15 bases in between. The length of the CDR3 is 15 residues. Germline CDR1 SGDLS, CDR2 YYNGEE. The CDR3 DNA reads as TGTGCCAGCAGCGCCGACGGGGCAGCAAACAATGAGCAGTTCTTC. The encoded protein is CASSADGAANNEQFF.

The chain uses TRBV18 and TRBJ1-6; no clear D. This CDR3 has 13 amino acids. Germline values: CDR1 KGHSH, CDR2 LQKENI. With 4 bases removed from V and 9 bases from J, the gap between germline ends came to 10 bases. The CDR3 DNA is TGTGCCAGCTCACGGCAGAACGGTTCACCCCTCCACTTT. Its translation is CASSRQNGSPLHF.

This clonotype was detected once. V is TRBV7-3 and J is TRBJ2-3; no clear D gene. The V end lost 2 bases, the J end lost 1 base, and 10 bases lay between the germline ends. The CDR3 is made up of 15 amino acids. CDR1 is SGHTA, CDR2 FQGTGA, per germline. In DNA form, the CDR3 reads TGTGCCAGCAGCTTATTTGGAGTAGGCACAGATACGCAGTATTTT. Translating gives CASSLFGVGTDTQYF.

The chain combines TRBV13 with TRBJ2-1; 7 bases are shared with TRBD2. The CDR3 consists of 17 residues. Germline values: CDR1 PRHDT, CDR2 FYEKMQ (reference sequence). The ends lost 5 bases at V and 3 bases at J; junction bases unmatched: 13. The CDR3 DNA reads TGTGCCAGCAGCACCTCCCGAATAGCGGGCCTCTACAATGAGCAGTTCTTC. Protein sequence: CASSTSRIAGLYNEQFF.

The chain has TRBV9 and TRBJ2-6; D unclear. Germline values: CDR1 SGDLS, CDR2 YYNGEE. V was clipped by 1 base and J by 1 base, with 6 bases between them. The CDR3 loop spans 15 amino acids. CDR3 in DNA: TGTGCCAGCAGCGTATCGAGGTCTGGGGCCAACGTCCTGACTTTC. It specifies CASSVSRSGANVLTF.

The chain has TRBV3-1 and TRBJ2-6; D remains unclear. The CDR3 runs 16 residues. Trimming removed 0 bases from V and 4 bases from J, with 10 bases in between. The germline V gene encodes CDR1 LGHDT and CDR2 YNNKEL (reference sequence). CDR3: CASSQDPGVGANVLTF. The CDR3 DNA is TGTGCCAGCAGCCAAGACCCTGGGGTCGGGGCCAACGTCCTGACTTTC.

The genes are TRBV25-1 and TRBJ1-2, with a weak D call TRBD1 (5 bases). CDR1 is MGHDK and CDR2 is SYGVNS in the germline V gene. Trimming shortened V by 8 bases and J by 6 bases, and 19 bases separated the two germline ends. This CDR3 is built from 14 residues. CDR3 coding DNA: TGTGCCAGCTCCCCCCGGGGGGTAAGCCATGGCTACACCTTC. Its translation: CASSPRGVSHGYTF.

V gene TRBV14 combines with J gene TRBJ2-7; D gene ambiguous. This CDR3 is 15 amino acids long. Trimming took off 0 bases at V and 2 bases at J, with 11 bases between the two ends. The germline CDR1 and CDR2 sequences are SGHDN and FVKESK. CDR3 bases: TGTGCCAGCAGCCAAGAGTCCTCCCAAACCTACGAGCAGTACTTC. Residues: CASSQESSQTYEQYF.